The 15 T cell receptor beta chains below all came from one sample that was sequenced in a study of cytotoxic CD8 clonotypes in ibrutinib-treated CLL. Profiled with immunoSEQ multiplex PCR; TCRdb holds only in-frame clones, not every one. Found here are approximately 130,000 clones, roughly 84% of them singletons; the top ten hold about 3.3%. Specimen: PBMCs, collected after 24 months of ibrutinib treatment. The receptors originated from a human donor with chronic lymphocytic leukemia.

The CDR3 DNA reads TGTGCCATCAGTGAGAGGCTAGGGGGCGAAGAGACCCAGTACTTC. Encoded protein: CAISERLGGEETQYF. The chain combines TRBV10-3 with TRBJ2-5; 7 nucleotides agree with TRBD1. Germline V gene lookup returns CDR1 ENHRY and CDR2 SYGVKD. V lost 2 bases, J lost 3 bases, and 6 bases stayed unmatched. The CDR3 contains 15 residues.

V gene TRBV9 combines with J gene TRBJ1-1; D is ambiguous. V was cut by 0 bases and J by 0 bases, with 6 bases left in between. This CDR3 comprises 14 residues. CDR1 and CDR2 from the germline V gene are SGDLS and YYNGEE. The CDR3 region is CASSVEGLNTEAFF. CDR3 nucleotide sequence: TGTGCCAGCAGCGTAGAAGGGTTGAACACTGAAGCTTTCTTT.

The CDR3 DNA reads as TGTGCCAGTAGTACCCCCCAGAGGAATCATGAGCAGTTCTTC. This codes for CASSTPQRNHEQFF. The chain is built from TRBV19 and TRBJ2-1; D is uncertain. Deletions cut 4 bases from V and 8 bases from J, with 15 bases between. The CDR3 spans 14 residues. CDR1 is LNHDA, CDR2 SQIVND, per germline (reference sequence).

The gene calls are TRBV19 and TRBJ1-1; D unclear. Germline CDR1 and CDR2: LNHDA and SQIVND (reference sequence). V lost 3 bases and J lost 1, with 9 bases in between. The CDR3 contains 14 residues. The CDR3 nucleotides read TGTGCCAGTAGTATCGGACGGCCGAACACTGAAGCTTTCTTT. It specifies CASSIGRPNTEAFF. The whole variable domain, filled in from reference TRBV19 and TRBJ1-1, reads DGGITQSPKYLFRKEGQNVTLSCEQNLNHDAMYWYRQDPGQGLRLIYYSQIVNDFQKGDIAEGYSVSREKKESFPLTVTSAQKNPTAFYLCASSIGRPNTEAFFGQGTRLTVV.

The rearrangement joins TRBV19 to TRBJ2-2; 10 positions match TRBD1. V trimming: 3 bases; J trimming: 5 bases; junction bases outside the gene matches: 6. The CDR3 totals 16 residues. Germline-derived CDR1 and CDR2 are LNHDA and SQIVND (reference sequence). CDR3 nucleotide sequence: TGTGCCAGTAGTATGACAGGGGGCAAGATAACCGGGGAGCTGTTTTTT. As protein: CASSMTGGKITGELFF.

The chain couples TRBV11-2 to TRBJ2-7, with TRBD1 matching over 12 bases. The germline CDR1 and CDR2 sequences are SGHAT and FQNNGV. This CDR3 has 15 amino acids. After removal of 4 bases from V and 4 bases from J, the junction contained 5 bases not matched to a gene. CDR3 sequence: CASSSGTGGFYEQYF. For the CDR3, the DNA is TGTGCCAGCAGCTCAGGGACAGGGGGCTTTTACGAGCAGTACTTC.

The V gene is TRBV10-2, the J gene TRBJ2-3; D is unclear. V was trimmed by 7 bases and J by 3 bases, leaving 11 bases between them. This CDR3 is built from 13 residues. CDR1 is WSHSY, CDR2 SAAADI, per germline. The CDR3, as DNA: TGCGCCAGCACTAACGAAGGGACAGATACGCAGTATTTT. Protein sequence: CASTNEGTDTQYF.

This sequence joins TRBV7-2 and TRBJ2-2; D could derive from TRBD1 or TRBD2 (6 bases each). The CDR3 is 16 residues long. Germline loops: CDR1 SGHTA, CDR2 FQGNSA. The V end lost 5 bases, the J end lost 5 bases, and 18 bases lay between the germline ends. The CDR3, as DNA: TGTGCCAGCAGCATAGTTGGGGGGCATAGGACCGGGGAGCTGTTTTTT. Translated: CASSIVGGHRTGELFF.

V gene TRBV6-1 combines with J gene TRBJ1-1; 7 positions agree with TRBD1. Germline V gives CDR1 MNHNS, CDR2 SASEGT. The CDR3 contains 13 residues. V trimming: 0 bases; J trimming: 7 bases; junction bases outside the gene matches: 2. The CDR3 loop is CASSEAGTVEAFF. CDR3 DNA: TGTGCCAGCAGTGAAGCGGGGACAGTTGAAGCTTTCTTT.

This clone appeared a few times. The CDR3 nucleotides read TGTGCCAGCAGCTCAAGTTCCCAGGGGGCGATGGGCTACACCTTC. Translated, it gives CASSSSSQGAMGYTF. The V call is TRBV4-2, the J call TRBJ1-2; 8 positions match TRBD1. Germline CDR1 LGHNA, CDR2 YNFKEQ. V shed 5 bases, J shed 8 bases, and the junction held 13 bases outside the gene matches. The CDR3 is 15 residues long.

As regards this clone: Additional DNA sequences in this sample encode the identical CDR3. The chain uses TRBV30 and TRBJ1-1; tentative D call: TRBD1 (6 bases). The V gene lost 3 bases and the J gene lost 9 bases, with 14 bases spanning the gap. Germline V gene sequence: CDR1 GTSNPN, CDR2 SVGIG (reference sequence). The CDR3 runs 12 residues. The CDR3: CAWSPGGGQAFF. The CDR3 DNA sequence: TGTGCCTGGAGCCCCGGGGGGGGCCAAGCTTTCTTT.

This chain joins TRBV30 and TRBJ1-6; no reliable D call. The germline gives CDR1 GTSNPN, CDR2 SVGIG (reference sequence). The V end lost 0 bases, the J end lost 9 bases, and 9 bases lay between the germline ends. The CDR3 consists of 13 residues. CDR3: CAWSVPLGSPLHF. In DNA form, the CDR3 reads TGTGCCTGGAGTGTCCCCCTAGGTTCACCCCTCCACTTT.

This clone was observed a few times. The V gene is TRBV5-8, the J gene TRBJ2-1, with D possibly being TRBD1 or TRBD2 (5 bases each). Deletions cut 0 bases from V and 4 bases from J, with 11 bases between. Germline V gene lookup returns CDR1 SGHTS and CDR2 YDEGEE. The CDR3 has 15 amino acids. CDR3 in amino acids: CASSLAGTGYNEQFF. CDR3 nucleotides: TGTGCCAGCAGCTTGGCCGGGACGGGGTACAATGAGCAGTTCTTC.

The chain has TRBV7-2 and TRBJ2-2; D is perhaps TRBD1 or TRBD2 (5 bases each). Germline V gives CDR1 SGHTA, CDR2 FQGNSA. Trimming pared 1 base from V and 6 bases from J, leaving 9 bases between. There are 14 residues in the CDR3. As DNA, the CDR3 is TGTGCCAGCAGCTTAGGGGGGTGGGCCGGGGAGCTGTTTTTT. This gives the protein CASSLGGWAGELFF.

This chain uses TRBV4-3 with TRBJ2-1, with TRBD2 identical over 9 bases. The germline gives CDR1 LGHNA, CDR2 YSLEER. CDR3 length equals 15 residues. The trim removed 4 bases at V and 6 bases at J, leaving 7 bases unmatched. The CDR3 region has the DNA TGCGCCAGCAGCCCACCGGGCGGGGGGGCCAATGAGCAGTTCTTC. Protein: CASSPPGGGANEQFF.